This T cell receptor (beta chain) is drawn from a study of blood T cell repertoires in COVID-19. Study summary: Samples of COVID-19 (acute and convalescent) were obtained from the United States, Italy and Spain. The cDNA or gDNA used as material had been derived from T cells, B-cell-depleted T cells, or PBMCs.

Original processing methods: It was from reference gene primer amplification that nucleated cell counts were estimated. Produced via immunoSEQ multiplex PCR; TCRdb's table is partial and in-frame only. V and J calls plus clone size are reproduced from that table; the DNA served to infer D and trimming. Altogether over 80,000 clones are present, around 93% being singletons, with the ten largest covering about 1.7%. The CDR3 is 17 amino acids. With V trimmed by 5 bases and J by 2 bases, 14 bases remained unmatched. CDR1 is LNHDA and CDR2 is SQIVND in the germline V gene (reference sequence). The TCR was taken from a human donor with active COVID-19. The donor label of this sample is uncertain. The sequenced material came from peripheral blood. V usage is TRBV19 and J usage is TRBJ2-7, with 8 bases matching TRBD2. CDR3 DNA: TGTGCCAGTAGTTTAACCCCGGGGGGGCCAATTCCCTACGAGCAGTACTTC. This sequence encodes CASSLTPGGPIPYEQYF.